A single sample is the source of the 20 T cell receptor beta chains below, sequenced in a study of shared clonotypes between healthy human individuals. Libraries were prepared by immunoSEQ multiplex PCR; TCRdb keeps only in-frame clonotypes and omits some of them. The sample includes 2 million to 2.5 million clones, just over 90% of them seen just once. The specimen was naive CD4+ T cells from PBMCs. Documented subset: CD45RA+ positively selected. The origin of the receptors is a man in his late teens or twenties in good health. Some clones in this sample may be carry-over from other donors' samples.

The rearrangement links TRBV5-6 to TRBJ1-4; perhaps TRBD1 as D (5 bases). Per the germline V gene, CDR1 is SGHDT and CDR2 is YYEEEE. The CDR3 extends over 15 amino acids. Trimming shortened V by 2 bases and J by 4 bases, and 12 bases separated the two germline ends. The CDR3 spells CASSFVAGGNEKLFF. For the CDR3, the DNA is TGTGCCAGCAGCTTCGTTGCGGGGGGTAATGAAAAACTGTTTTTT.

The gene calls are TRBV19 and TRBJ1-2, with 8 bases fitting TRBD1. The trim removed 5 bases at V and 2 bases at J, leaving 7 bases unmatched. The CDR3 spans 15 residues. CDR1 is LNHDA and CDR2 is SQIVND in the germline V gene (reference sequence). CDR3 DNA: TGTGCCAGTAGTGACCCAGGGGGCACGAACTATGGCTACACCTTC. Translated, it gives CASSDPGGTNYGYTF.

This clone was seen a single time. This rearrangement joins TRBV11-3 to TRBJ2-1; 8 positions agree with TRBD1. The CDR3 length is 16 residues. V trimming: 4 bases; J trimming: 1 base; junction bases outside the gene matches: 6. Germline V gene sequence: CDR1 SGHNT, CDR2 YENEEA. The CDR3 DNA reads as TGTGCCAGCAGCTCTGGACAGGGAAATTCCTACAATGAGCAGTTCTTC. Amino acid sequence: CASSSGQGNSYNEQFF.

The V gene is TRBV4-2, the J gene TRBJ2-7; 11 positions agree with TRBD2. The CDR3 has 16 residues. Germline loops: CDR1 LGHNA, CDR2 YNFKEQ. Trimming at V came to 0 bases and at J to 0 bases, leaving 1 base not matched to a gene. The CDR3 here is CASSQDLAGGSYEQYF. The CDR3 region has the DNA TGTGCCAGCAGCCAAGATCTAGCGGGAGGCTCCTACGAGCAGTACTTC.

DNA of the CDR3: TGTGCCAGCAGTGGCCCGGAGGGCTCCGAGCAGTTCTTC. This translates into CASSGPEGSEQFF. V is TRBV2 and J is TRBJ2-1; the D gene is possibly TRBD2 (6 bases). Germline V CDR1 and CDR2: SNHLY, FYNNEI. The CDR3 loop spans 13 amino acids. V was clipped by 4 bases and J by 10 bases, with 14 bases between them.

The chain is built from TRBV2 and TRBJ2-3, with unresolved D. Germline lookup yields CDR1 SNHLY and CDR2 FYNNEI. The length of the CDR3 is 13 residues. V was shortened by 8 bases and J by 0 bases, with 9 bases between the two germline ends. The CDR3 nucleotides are TGTGCCAGCCGAAGAATTAGCACAGATACGCAGTATTTT. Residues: CASRRISTDTQYF.

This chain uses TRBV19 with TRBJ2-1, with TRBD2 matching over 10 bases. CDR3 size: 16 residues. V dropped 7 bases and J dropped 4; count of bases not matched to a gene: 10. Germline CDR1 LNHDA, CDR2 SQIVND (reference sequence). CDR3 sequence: CASIPTPSGSYNEQFF. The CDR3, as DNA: TGTGCCAGTATCCCAACTCCTAGCGGGAGTTACAATGAGCAGTTCTTC. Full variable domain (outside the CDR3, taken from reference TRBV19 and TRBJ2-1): DGGITQSPKYLFRKEGQNVTLSCEQNLNHDAMYWYRQDPGQGLRLIYYSQIVNDFQKGDIAEGYSVSREKKESFPLTVTSAQKNPTAFYLCASIPTPSGSYNEQFFGPGTRLTVL.

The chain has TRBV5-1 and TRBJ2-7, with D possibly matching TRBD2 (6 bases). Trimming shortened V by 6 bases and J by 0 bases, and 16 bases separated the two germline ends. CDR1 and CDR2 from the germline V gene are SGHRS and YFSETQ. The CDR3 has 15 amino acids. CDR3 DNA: TGCGCCAGCAAAAGGGTATTGGGGGGCTCCTACGAGCAGTACTTC. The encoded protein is CASKRVLGGSYEQYF.

CDR3 in amino acids: CASSVTSLTTGELFF. The CDR3 DNA reads as TGCGCCAGCAGCGTGACTAGCCTCACTACCGGGGAGCTGTTTTTT. The chain carries TRBV5-1 and TRBJ2-2, with TRBD2 identical over 7 bases. CDR1 SGHRS and CDR2 YFSETQ come from the germline V gene. This CDR3 is built from 15 residues. The junction had 8 bases not matched to a gene; V was cut back by 4 bases and J by 5 bases. The complete variable domain, with remaining parts taken from reference TRBV5-1 and TRBJ2-2, reads KAGVTQTPRYLIKTRGQQVTLSCSPISGHRSVSWYQQTPGQGLQFLFEYFSETQRNKGNFPGRFSGRQFSNSRSEMNVSTLELGDSALYLCASSVTSLTTGELFFGEGSRLTVL.

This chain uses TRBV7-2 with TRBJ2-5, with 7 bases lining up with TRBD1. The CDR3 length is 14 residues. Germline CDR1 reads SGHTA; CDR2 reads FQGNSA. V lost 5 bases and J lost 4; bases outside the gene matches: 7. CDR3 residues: CASSVGTVAETQYF. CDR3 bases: TGTGCCAGCAGCGTAGGGACAGTGGCAGAGACCCAGTACTTC.

In DNA form, the CDR3 reads TGCGCCAGCAGCTTGGCACAGGACCGCGAGCAGTACTTC. Translated, it gives CASSLAQDREQYF. The V call is TRBV5-1, the J call TRBJ2-7, with D possibly matching TRBD1 (5 bases). The V end lost 0 bases, the J end lost 6 bases, and 10 bases lay between the germline ends. The CDR3 contains 13 residues. Looked up from germline, CDR1 is SGHRS and CDR2 is YFSETQ. Based on the CDR3 plus reference TRBV5-1 and TRBJ2-7, the full variable domain is KAGVTQTPRYLIKTRGQQVTLSCSPISGHRSVSWYQQTPGQGLQFLFEYFSETQRNKGNFPGRFSGRQFSNSRSEMNVSTLELGDSALYLCASSLAQDREQYFGPGTRLTVT.

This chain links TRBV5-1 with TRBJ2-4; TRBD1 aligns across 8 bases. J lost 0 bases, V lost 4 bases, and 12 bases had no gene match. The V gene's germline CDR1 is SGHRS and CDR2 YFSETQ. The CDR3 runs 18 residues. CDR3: CASSPGGPVTLAKNIQYF. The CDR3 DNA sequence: TGCGCCAGCAGCCCAGGGGGCCCGGTGACCTTAGCCAAAAACATTCAGTACTTC.

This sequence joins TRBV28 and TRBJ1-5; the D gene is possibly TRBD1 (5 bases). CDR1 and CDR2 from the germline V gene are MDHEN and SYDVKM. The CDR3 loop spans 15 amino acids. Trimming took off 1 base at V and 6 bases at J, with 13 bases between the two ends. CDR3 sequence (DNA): TGTGCCAGCAGTTTATCGGGGGTAAAGGTTCAGCCCCAGCATTTT. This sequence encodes CASSLSGVKVQPQHF.

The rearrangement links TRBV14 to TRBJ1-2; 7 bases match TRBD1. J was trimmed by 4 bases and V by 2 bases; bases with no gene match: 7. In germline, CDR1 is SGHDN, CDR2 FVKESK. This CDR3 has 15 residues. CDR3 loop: CASSQLGQAGYGYTF. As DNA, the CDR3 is TGTGCCAGCAGCCAACTCGGACAGGCAGGCTATGGCTACACCTTC. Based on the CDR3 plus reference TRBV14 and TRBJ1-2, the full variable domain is EAGVTQFPSHSVIEKGQTVTLRCDPISGHDNLYWYRRVMGKEIKFLLHFVKESKQDESGMPNNRFLAERTGGTYSTLKVQPAELEDSGVYFCASSQLGQAGYGYTFGSGTRLTVV.

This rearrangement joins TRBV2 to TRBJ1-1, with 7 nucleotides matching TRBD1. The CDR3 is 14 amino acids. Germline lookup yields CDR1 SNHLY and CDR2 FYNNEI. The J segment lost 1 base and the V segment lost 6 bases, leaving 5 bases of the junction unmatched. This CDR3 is CASRDRSANTEAFF. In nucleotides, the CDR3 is TGTGCCAGCAGGGACAGGTCGGCGAACACTGAAGCTTTCTTT.

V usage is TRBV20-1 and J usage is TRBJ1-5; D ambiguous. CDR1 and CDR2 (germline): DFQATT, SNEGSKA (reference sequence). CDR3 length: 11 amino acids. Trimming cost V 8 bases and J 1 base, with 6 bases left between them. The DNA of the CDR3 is TGCAGTACCGGCAGCAATCAGCCCCAGCATTTT. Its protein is CSTGSNQPQHF.

In DNA form, the CDR3 reads TGTGTCGGAGTGGCAGATACGCAGTATTTT. It codes for CVGVADTQYF. The V and J genes are TRBV7-9 and TRBJ2-3; no definite D call. Germline-derived CDR1 and CDR2 are SEHNR and FQNEAQ (reference sequence). CDR3 length equals 10 residues.

In nucleotides, the CDR3 is TGCGCCAGCAGCTGGGGACAGTCCATCCAAGAGACCCAGTACTTC. Translation gives CASSWGQSIQETQYF. V usage is TRBV5-1 and J usage is TRBJ2-5; 7 bases line up with TRBD1. There are 15 residues in the CDR3. With V trimmed by 3 bases and J by 1 base, 6 bases remained unmatched. Germline V CDR1 and CDR2: SGHRS, YFSETQ.

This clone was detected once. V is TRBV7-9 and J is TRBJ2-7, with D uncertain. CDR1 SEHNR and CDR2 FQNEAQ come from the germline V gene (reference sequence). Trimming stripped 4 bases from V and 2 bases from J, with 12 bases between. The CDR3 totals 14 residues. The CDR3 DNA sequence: TGTGCCAGCAGCTCAAGGTCTTTAACCTACGAGCAGTACTTC. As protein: CASSSRSLTYEQYF.

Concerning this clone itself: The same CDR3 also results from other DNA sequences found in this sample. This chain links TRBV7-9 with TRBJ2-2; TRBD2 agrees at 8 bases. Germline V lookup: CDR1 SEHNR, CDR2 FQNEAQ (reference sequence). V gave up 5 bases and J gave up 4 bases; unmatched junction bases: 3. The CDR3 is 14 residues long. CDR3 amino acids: CASSPSGGTGELFF. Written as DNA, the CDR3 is TGTGCCAGCAGCCCGAGCGGGGGCACCGGGGAGCTGTTTTTT.